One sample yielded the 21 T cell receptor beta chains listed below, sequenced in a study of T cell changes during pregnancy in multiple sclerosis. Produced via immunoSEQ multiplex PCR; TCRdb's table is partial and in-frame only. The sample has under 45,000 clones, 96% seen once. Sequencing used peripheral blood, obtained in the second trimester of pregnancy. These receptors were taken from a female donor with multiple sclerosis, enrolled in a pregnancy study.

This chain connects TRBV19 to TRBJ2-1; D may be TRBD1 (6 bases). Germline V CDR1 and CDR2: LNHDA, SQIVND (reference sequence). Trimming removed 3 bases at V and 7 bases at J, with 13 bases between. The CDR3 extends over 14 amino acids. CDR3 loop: CASSIGTGWNEQFF. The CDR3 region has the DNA TGTGCCAGTAGTATTGGAACAGGGTGGAATGAGCAGTTCTTC.

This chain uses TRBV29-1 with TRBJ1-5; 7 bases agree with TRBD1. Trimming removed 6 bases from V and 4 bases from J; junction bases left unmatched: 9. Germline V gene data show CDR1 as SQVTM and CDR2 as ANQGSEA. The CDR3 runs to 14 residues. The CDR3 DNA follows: TGCAGCGTCGAGACAGGGTTGGTTAATCAGCCCCAGCATTTT. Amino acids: CSVETGLVNQPQHF.

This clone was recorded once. The CDR3 sequence is CASSPGQYQETQYF. In DNA form, the CDR3 reads TGTGCCAGCAGCCCGGGACAGTACCAAGAGACCCAGTACTTC. The rearrangement joins TRBV2 to TRBJ2-5; 7 positions match TRBD1. In germline, CDR1 is SNHLY, CDR2 FYNNEI. The CDR3 extends over 14 amino acids. Unmatched junction bases numbered 4, after V lost 6 bases and J lost 0 bases.

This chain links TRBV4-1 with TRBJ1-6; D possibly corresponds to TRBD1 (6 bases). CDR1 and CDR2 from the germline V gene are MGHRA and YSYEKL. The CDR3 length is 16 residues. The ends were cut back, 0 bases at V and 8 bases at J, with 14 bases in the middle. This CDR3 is CASSQEGAVWDSPLHF. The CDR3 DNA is TGCGCCAGCAGCCAAGAGGGGGCGGTTTGGGATTCACCCCTCCACTTT.

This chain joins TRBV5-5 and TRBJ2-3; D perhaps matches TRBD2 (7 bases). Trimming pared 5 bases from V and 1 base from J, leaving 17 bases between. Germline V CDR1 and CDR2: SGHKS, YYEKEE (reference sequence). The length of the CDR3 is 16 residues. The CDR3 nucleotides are TGTGCCAGCAGTCTAGGGCGGGGGCAGGGCACAGATACGCAGTATTTT. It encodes CASSLGRGQGTDTQYF.

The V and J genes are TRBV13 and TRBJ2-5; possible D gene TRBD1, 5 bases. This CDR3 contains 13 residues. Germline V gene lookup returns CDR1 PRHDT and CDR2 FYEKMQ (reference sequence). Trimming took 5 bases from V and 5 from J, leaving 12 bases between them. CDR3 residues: CASSEDPGETQYF. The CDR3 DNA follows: TGTGCCAGCAGCGAGGATCCAGGGGAGACCCAGTACTTC.

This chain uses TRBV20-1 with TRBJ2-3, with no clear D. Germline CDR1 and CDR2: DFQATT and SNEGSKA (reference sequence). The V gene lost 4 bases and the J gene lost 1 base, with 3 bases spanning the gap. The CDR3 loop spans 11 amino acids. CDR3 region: CSATRTDTQYF. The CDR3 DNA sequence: TGCAGTGCTACTCGCACAGATACGCAGTATTTT.

This CDR3 reads CASSDRGYTGELFF. The CDR3, as DNA: TGTGCCAGCAGCGACAGGGGGTACACCGGGGAGCTGTTTTTT. The V gene is TRBV7-3, the J gene TRBJ2-2, with 9 bases that match TRBD1. The CDR3 runs 14 residues. V was pared by 5 bases and J by 3 bases, with 1 base of the junction left unmatched. The germline V gene has CDR1 SGHTA and CDR2 FQGTGA. Variable domain in full (rest from reference TRBV7-3 and TRBJ2-2): GAGVSQTPSNKVTEKGKYVELRCDPISGHTALYWYRQSLGQGPEFLIYFQGTGAADDSGLPNDRFFAVRPEGSVSTLKIQRTERGDSAVYLCASSDRGYTGELFFGEGSRLTVL.

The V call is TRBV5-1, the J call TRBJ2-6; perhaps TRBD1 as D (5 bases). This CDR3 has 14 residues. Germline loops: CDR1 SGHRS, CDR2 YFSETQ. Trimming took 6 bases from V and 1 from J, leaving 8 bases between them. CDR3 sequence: CASKTASGANVLTF. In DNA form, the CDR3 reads TGCGCCAGCAAGACAGCGTCTGGGGCCAACGTCCTGACTTTC.

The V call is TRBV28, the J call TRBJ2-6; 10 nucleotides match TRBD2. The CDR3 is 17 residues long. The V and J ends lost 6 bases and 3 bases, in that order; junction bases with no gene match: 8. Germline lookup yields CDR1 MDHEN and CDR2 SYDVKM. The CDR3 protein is CASSLVLAGFGANVLTF. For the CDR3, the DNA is TGTGCCAGCAGCCTCGTACTAGCGGGATTTGGGGCCAACGTCCTGACTTTC.

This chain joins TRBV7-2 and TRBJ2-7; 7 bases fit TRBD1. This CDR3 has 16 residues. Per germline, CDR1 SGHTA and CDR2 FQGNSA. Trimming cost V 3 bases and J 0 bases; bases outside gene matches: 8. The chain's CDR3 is CASSFGPDRSSYEQYF. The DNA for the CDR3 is TGTGCCAGCAGCTTTGGGCCGGACAGGAGCTCCTACGAGCAGTACTTC.

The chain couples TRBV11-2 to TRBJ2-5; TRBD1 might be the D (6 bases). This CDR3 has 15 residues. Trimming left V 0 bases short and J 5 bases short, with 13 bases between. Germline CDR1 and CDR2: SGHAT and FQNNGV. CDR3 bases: TGTGCCAGCAGCTTAGATCAGGGGCAGACGGAGACCCAGTACTTC. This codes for CASSLDQGQTETQYF. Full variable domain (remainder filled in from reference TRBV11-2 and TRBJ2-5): EAGVAQSPRYKIIEKRQSVAFWCNPISGHATLYWYQQILGQGPKLLIQFQNNGVVDDSQLPKDRFSAERLKGVDSTLKIQPAKLEDSAVYLCASSLDQGQTETQYFGPGTRLLVL.

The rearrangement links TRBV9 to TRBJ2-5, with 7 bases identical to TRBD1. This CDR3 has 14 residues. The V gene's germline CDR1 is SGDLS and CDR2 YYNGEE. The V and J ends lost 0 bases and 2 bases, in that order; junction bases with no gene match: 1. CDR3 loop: CASSVEGAQETQYF. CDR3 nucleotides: TGTGCCAGCAGCGTAGAGGGGGCACAAGAGACCCAGTACTTC.

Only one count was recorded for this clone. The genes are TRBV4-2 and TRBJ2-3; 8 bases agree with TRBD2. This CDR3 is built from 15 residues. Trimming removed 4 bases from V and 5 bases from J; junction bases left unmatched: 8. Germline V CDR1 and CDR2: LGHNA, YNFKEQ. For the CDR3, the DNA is TGTGCCAGCAGCCGCATCGGGGGGGCGCAAGATACGCAGTATTTT. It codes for CASSRIGGAQDTQYF.

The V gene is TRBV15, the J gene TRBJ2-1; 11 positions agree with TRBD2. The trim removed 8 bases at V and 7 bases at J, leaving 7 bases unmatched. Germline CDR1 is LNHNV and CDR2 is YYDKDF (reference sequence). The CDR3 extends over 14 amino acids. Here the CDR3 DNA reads TGTGCCACCCTTGCTCTAGCGGGAGGTAATGAGCAGTTCTTC. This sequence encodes CATLALAGGNEQFF.

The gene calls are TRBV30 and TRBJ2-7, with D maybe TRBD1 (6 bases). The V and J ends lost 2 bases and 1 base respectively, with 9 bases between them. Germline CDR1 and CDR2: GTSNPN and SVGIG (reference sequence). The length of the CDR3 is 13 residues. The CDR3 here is CAWSSGQSYEQYF. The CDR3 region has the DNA TGTGCCTGGAGTTCGGGACAATCCTACGAGCAGTACTTC. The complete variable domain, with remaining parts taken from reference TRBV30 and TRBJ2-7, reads SQTIHQWPATLVQPVGSPLSLECTVEGTSNPNLYWYRQAAGRGLQLLFYSVGIGQISSEVPQNLSASRPQDRQFILSSKKLLLSDSGFYLCAWSSGQSYEQYFGPGTRLTVT.

CDR3 protein: CASREYRGNTDTQYF. CDR3 DNA sequence: TGCGCCAGCAGGGAATACAGGGGGAACACAGATACGCAGTATTTT. The V call is TRBV10-2, the J call TRBJ2-3; TRBD1 matches 8 bases. V lost 6 bases and J lost 2; bases outside the gene matches: 7. The V gene's germline CDR1 is WSHSY and CDR2 SAAADI. The CDR3 has 15 amino acids.

The CDR3 loop is CAIRRDLRDGYTF. CDR3 sequence (DNA): TGTGCCATCCGGCGGGATTTGAGAGATGGCTACACCTTC. The chain recombines TRBV10-3 with TRBJ1-2; D gene ambiguous. The germline V and J ends were trimmed by 8 bases and 6 bases, with 16 bases remaining between them. This CDR3 region has 13 residues. CDR1 and CDR2 from the germline V gene are ENHRY and SYGVKD.

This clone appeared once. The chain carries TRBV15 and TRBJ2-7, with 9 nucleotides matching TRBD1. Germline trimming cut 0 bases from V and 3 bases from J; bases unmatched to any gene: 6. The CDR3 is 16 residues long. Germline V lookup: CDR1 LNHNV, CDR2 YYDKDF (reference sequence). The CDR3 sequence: CATSRDRLTGGYEQYF. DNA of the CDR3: TGTGCCACCAGCAGAGATAGGCTGACAGGGGGCTACGAGCAGTACTTC. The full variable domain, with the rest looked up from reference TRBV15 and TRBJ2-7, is DAMVIQNPRYQVTQFGKPVTLSCSQTLNHNVMYWYQQKSSQAPKLLFHYYDKDFNNEADTPDNFQSRRPNTSFCFLDIRSPGLGDTAMYLCATSRDRLTGGYEQYFGPGTRLTVT.

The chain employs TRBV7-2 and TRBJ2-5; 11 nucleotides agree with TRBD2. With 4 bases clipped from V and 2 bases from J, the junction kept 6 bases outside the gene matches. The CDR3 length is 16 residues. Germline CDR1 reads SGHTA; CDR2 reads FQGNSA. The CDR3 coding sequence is TGTGCCAGCAGCTCGGCTAGCGGGGGGCGACAAGAGACCCAGTACTTC. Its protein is CASSSASGGRQETQYF.

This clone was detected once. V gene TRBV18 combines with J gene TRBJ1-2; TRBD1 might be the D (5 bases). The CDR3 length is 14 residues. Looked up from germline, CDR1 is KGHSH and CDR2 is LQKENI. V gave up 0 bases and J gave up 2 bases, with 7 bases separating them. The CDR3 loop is CASSPPGRNYGYTF. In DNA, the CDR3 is TGTGCCAGCTCACCACCGGGGCGGAACTATGGCTACACCTTC.